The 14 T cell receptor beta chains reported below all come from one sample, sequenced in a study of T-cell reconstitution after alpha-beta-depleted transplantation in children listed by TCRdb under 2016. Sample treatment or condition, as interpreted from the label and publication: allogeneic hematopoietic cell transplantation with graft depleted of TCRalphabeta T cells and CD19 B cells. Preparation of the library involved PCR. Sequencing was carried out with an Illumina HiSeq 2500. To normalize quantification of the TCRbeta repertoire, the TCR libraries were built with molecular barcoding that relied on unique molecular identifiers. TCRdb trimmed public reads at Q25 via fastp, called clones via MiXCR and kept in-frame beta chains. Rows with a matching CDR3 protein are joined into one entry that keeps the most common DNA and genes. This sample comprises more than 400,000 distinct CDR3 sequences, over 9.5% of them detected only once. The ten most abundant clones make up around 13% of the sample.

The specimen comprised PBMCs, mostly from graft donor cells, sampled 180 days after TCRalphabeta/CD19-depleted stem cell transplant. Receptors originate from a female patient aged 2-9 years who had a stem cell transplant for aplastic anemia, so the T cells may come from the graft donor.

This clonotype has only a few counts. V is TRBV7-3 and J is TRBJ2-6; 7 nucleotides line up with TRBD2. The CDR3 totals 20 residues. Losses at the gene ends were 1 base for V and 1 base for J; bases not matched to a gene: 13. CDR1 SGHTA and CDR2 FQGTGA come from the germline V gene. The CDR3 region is CASSLKGSGIRVSGANVLTF. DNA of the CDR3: TGTGCCAGCAGCTTAAAGGGAAGCGGGATTCGTGTTTCTGGGGCCAACGTCCTGACTTTC.

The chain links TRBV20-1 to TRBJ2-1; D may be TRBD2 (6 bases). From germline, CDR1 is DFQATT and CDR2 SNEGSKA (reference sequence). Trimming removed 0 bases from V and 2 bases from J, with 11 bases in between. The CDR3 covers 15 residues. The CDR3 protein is CSARDGGRTYNEQFF. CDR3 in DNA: TGCAGTGCTAGAGATGGGGGGAGAACCTACAATGAGCAGTTCTTC.

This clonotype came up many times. CDR3 DNA: TGTGCCAGCAGCCAATTAGCGGACAATGAGCAGTTCTTC. Translating it yields CASSQLADNEQFF. This chain links TRBV3-1 with TRBJ2-1, with D possibly being TRBD2 (6 bases). V was shortened by 2 bases and J by 5 bases, with 7 bases between the two germline ends. Germline CDR1 LGHDT, CDR2 YNNKEL (reference sequence). CDR3 length: 13 amino acids.

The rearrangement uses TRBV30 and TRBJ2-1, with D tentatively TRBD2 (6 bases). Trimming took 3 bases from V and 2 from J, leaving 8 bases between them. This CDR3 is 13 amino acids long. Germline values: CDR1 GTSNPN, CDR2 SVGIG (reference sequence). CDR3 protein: CAWSGSTYNEQFF. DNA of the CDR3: TGTGCCTGGAGCGGGAGCACCTACAATGAGCAGTTCTTC.

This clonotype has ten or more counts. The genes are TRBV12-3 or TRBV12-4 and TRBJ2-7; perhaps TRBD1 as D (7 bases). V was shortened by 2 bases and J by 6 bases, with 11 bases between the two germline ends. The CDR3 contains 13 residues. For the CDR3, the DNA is TGTGCCAGCAGTTTATTTCAGGGGGGCGAGCAGTACTTC. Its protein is CASSLFQGGEQYF.

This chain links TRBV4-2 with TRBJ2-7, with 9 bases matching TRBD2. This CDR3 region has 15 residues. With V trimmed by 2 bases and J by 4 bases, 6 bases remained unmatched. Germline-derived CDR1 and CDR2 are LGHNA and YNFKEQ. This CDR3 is CASSQFAGGTYEQYF. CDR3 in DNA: TGTGCCAGCAGCCAATTTGCGGGGGGGACTTACGAGCAGTACTTC.

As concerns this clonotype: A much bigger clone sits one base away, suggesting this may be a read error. The CDR3 loop is CASSLAPSLLDYEQYF. Here the CDR3 DNA reads TGTGCCAGCAGTTTGGCCCCCTCGTTGCTGGACTACGAGCAGTACTTC. The chain recombines TRBV12-3 or TRBV12-4 with TRBJ2-7; D is uncertain. The CDR3 length is 16 residues. V gave up 3 bases and J gave up 3 bases, with 18 bases separating them.

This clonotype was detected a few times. The CDR3 loop reads CASSEAHTSGREETQYF. The CDR3 coding sequence is TGTGCCAGCAGTGAAGCGCATACTAGCGGGAGGGAAGAGACCCAGTACTTC. This chain links TRBV2 with TRBJ2-5, with TRBD2 identical over 13 bases. The CDR3 has 17 residues. CDR1 and CDR2 (germline): SNHLY, FYNNEI. V lost 0 bases to trimming and J lost 3 bases; unmatched junction nucleotides: 4.

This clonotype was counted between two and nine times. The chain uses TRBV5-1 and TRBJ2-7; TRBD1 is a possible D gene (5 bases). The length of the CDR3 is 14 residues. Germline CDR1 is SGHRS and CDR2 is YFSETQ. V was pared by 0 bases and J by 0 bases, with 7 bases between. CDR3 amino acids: CASSLGQSSYEQYF. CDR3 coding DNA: TGCGCCAGCAGCTTGGGACAGAGCTCCTACGAGCAGTACTTC.

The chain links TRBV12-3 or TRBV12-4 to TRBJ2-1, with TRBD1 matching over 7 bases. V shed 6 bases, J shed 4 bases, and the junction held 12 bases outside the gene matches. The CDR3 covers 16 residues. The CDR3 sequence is CASSRRDRALYNEQFF. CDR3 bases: TGTGCCAGCAGCCGACGGGACAGAGCCTTATACAATGAGCAGTTCTTC.

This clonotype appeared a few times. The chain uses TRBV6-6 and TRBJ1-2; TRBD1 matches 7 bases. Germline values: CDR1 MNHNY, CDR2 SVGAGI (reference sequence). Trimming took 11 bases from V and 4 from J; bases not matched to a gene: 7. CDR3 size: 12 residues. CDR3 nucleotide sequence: TGTGCCGGACGCTCAGGGGGCTATGGCTACACCTTC. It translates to CAGRSGGYGYTF.

CDR3 in amino acids: CAWSEITGELFF. The CDR3 DNA reads as TGTGCCTGGAGCGAAATTACCGGGGAGCTGTTTTTT. The rearrangement uses TRBV30 and TRBJ2-2; D not resolved. Trimming cost V 3 bases and J 5 bases, with 7 bases left between them. The CDR3 has 12 residues. Germline V CDR1 and CDR2: GTSNPN, SVGIG (reference sequence).

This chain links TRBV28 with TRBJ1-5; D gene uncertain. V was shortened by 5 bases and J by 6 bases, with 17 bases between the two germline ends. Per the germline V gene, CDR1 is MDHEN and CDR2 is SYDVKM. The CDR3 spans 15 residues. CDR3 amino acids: CASSPRGPAGQPQHF. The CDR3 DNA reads TGTGCCAGCAGTCCCCGAGGGCCCGCAGGTCAGCCCCAGCATTTT. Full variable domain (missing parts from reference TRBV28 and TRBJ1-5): DVKVTQSSRYLVKRTGEKVFLECVQDMDHENMFWYRQDPGLGLRLIYFSYDVKMKEKGDIPEGYSVSREKKERFSLILESASTNQTSMYLCASSPRGPAGQPQHFGDGTRLSIL.

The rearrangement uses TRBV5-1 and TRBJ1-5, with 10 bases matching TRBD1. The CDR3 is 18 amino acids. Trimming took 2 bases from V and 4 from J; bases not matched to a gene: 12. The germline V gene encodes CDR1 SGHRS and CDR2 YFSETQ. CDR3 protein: CASSFGPGTGVGNQPQHF. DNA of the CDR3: TGCGCCAGCAGCTTTGGGCCCGGGACAGGGGTTGGGAATCAGCCCCAGCATTTT.